This TCR beta chain was recorded in a study of cytomegalovirus exposure and HLA in healthy donors. The CDR3 covers 14 residues. Germline lookup yields CDR1 MDHEN and CDR2 SYDVKM. The V and J ends lost 3 bases and 3 bases respectively, with 12 bases between them. This clone was detected only once. Primers: 60 Vbeta forward and 13 Jbeta reverse. Method: immunoSEQ multiplex PCR; TCRdb's copy keeps in-frame clones and lacks some. This sample has under 130,000 clones; almost 70% occur once, and the top ten carry 3.2%. The sequence came from a man between 25 and 39 years old in good health and CMV-seronegative. V usage is TRBV28 and J usage is TRBJ2-7; possible D gene TRBD2, 6 bases. Specimen: PBMCs. CDR3 region: CASSLSGTRYEQYF. As DNA, the CDR3 is TGTGCCAGCAGTTTGTCCGGGACTCGCTACGAGCAGTACTTC.